Following are 14 T cell receptor beta chains from one sample sequenced in a study of human T cells and chemical hapten exposure. TCRdb processed the RACE reads anew with MiXCR; each CDR3 protein has one entry. The sample shows under 65,000 distinct CDR3 sequences, around 9.4% of them seen only once. Described time point: pre-sensitization, week 0. Stated treatment: therapeutic diphenylcyclopropenone sensitization with weekly scalp DPC. Sequencing used whole blood, obtained in connection with sensitization to the hapten diphenylcyclopropenone (DPC). Receptors were obtained from a woman in her thirties or forties with alopecia areata. Some clones in this sample may be carry-over from other donors' samples.

This clonotype was seen ten or more times. V and J are TRBV3-1 and TRBJ1-1; D gene ambiguous. V was clipped by 6 bases and J by 5 bases, with 7 bases between them. Germline lookup yields CDR1 LGHDT and CDR2 YNNKEL (reference sequence). This CDR3 has 11 residues. CDR3 residues: CASSTHTEAFF. DNA for the CDR3: TGTGCCAGCAGTACTCATACTGAAGCTTTCTTT. Full variable domain (missing parts from reference TRBV3-1 and TRBJ1-1): DTAVSQTPKYLVTQMGNDKSIKCEQNLGHDTMYWYKQDSKKFLKIMFSYNNKELIINETVPNRFSPKSPDKAHLNLHINSLELGDSAVYFCASSTHTEAFFGQGTRLTVV.

This clonotype was counted ten times or more. This chain joins TRBV29-1 and TRBJ1-1; TRBD1 is a possible D gene (6 bases). Germline CDR1 reads SQVTM; CDR2 reads ANQGSEA. This CDR3 comprises 14 residues. V lost 6 bases and J 10 bases, leaving 24 bases between the germline ends. This chain's CDR3 is CSVSTGTPKEGAFF. CDR3 DNA sequence: TGCAGCGTGTCTACCGGGACACCTAAGGAAGGAGCTTTCTTT.

The rearrangement joins TRBV6-4 to TRBJ2-2; D not resolved. This CDR3 has 12 amino acids. CDR1 is MRHNA and CDR2 is SNTAGT in the germline V gene. Trimming took off 1 base at V and 7 bases at J, with 4 bases between the two ends. This CDR3 is CASSDFNGELFF. The CDR3 region has the DNA TGTGCCAGCAGTGACTTCAACGGGGAGCTGTTTTTT.

CDR3 bases: TGTGCCAGCAGCCACCTCCCTGGGGCCAACGTCCTGACTTTC. It codes for CASSHLPGANVLTF. The J gene is TRBJ2-6, the V gene TRBV4-2, with D uncertain. This CDR3 is 14 amino acids long. Germline V gene data show CDR1 as LGHNA and CDR2 as YNFKEQ. The ends were cut back, 3 bases at V and 2 bases at J, with 5 bases in the middle.

This clonotype appeared a few times. The chain has TRBV20-1 and TRBJ2-1, with 7 bases matching TRBD2. CDR1 and CDR2 from the germline V gene are DFQATT and SNEGSKA (reference sequence). CDR3 length equals 14 residues. V shed 5 bases and J 5 bases; nucleotides not matched to a gene: 9. In nucleotides, the CDR3 is TGCAGTGCTGGGCCGGGACTATACCACAATGAGCAGTTCTTC. This translates into CSAGPGLYHNEQFF.

This clonotype has a handful of counts. The chain has TRBV4-1 and TRBJ2-3, with a possible D match to TRBD2 (5 bases). Germline CDR1 and CDR2: MGHRA and YSYEKL. CDR3 size: 12 residues. Trimming took 4 bases from V and 5 from J, leaving 7 bases between them. CDR3 protein: CASSPRGDTQYF. CDR3 sequence (DNA): TGCGCCAGCAGCCCTCGGGGAGATACGCAGTATTTT.

V is TRBV5-1 and J is TRBJ1-1; D is unclear. Looked up from germline, CDR1 is SGHRS and CDR2 is YFSETQ. The CDR3 contains 14 residues. The V end was cut by 1 base, the J end by 3 bases, with 10 bases between. This chain's CDR3 is CASSLSRRYTEAFF. The CDR3 DNA follows: TGCGCCAGCAGCTTGAGTCGGAGGTACACTGAAGCTTTCTTT.

This clonotype was seen a few times. This sequence joins TRBV11-2 and TRBJ1-1; D not certain. The CDR3 is 14 amino acids. Germline CDR1 reads SGHAT; CDR2 reads FQNNGV. V shed 5 bases and J shed 5 bases, with 15 bases lying between them. CDR3 nucleotide sequence: TGTGCCAGCAGCCCAGGACCGTTGGGGACTGAAGCTTTCTTT. This encodes CASSPGPLGTEAFF.

This clonotype was seen a handful of times. J is TRBJ2-6 and V is TRBV7-6, with TRBD1 matching over 9 bases. The ends lost 5 bases at V and 1 base at J; junction bases unmatched: 9. The germline CDR1 and CDR2 sequences are SGHVS and FNYEAQ. The CDR3 loop spans 18 amino acids. The CDR3 nucleotides are TGTGCCAGCAGCGGGACCGAGACAGGGGGGTCTGGGGCCAACGTCCTGACTTTC. Its protein product is CASSGTETGGSGANVLTF.

In its sample, this clonotype was seen many times. The chain joins TRBV3-1 to TRBJ2-5; a possible D gene is TRBD1 (6 bases). Germline CDR1 is LGHDT and CDR2 is YNNKEL (reference sequence). This CDR3 contains 13 residues. V was clipped by 4 bases and J by 5 bases, with 11 bases between them. The CDR3 sequence: CASSLEGVETQYF. The DNA for the CDR3 is TGTGCCAGCAGCCTAGAGGGGGTCGAGACCCAGTACTTC.

In this sample, this clonotype turned up many times. The chain carries TRBV7-6 and TRBJ1-5; D possibly corresponds to TRBD1 (6 bases). Germline CDR1 and CDR2: SGHVS and FNYEAQ. The CDR3 has 14 residues. V dropped 1 base and J dropped 4 bases, with 8 bases sitting between them. DNA of the CDR3: TGTGCCAGCAGCTTAGAACAGGGAAATCAGCCCCAGCATTTT. Protein: CASSLEQGNQPQHF.

The table lists this clonotype with many counts. The V call is TRBV7-2, the J call TRBJ1-1; D is possibly TRBD1 (6 bases). Germline CDR1 reads SGHTA; CDR2 reads FQGNSA. Deletions cut 4 bases from V and 7 bases from J, with 19 bases between. The CDR3 extends over 15 amino acids. The CDR3 coding sequence is TGTGCCAGCAGCTCTGCCTCTACAGGGTTCCGTGAAGCTTTCTTT. As protein: CASSSASTGFREAFF.

This clonotype was seen repeatedly, ten times or more. This chain joins TRBV20-1 and TRBJ2-5; 10 bases align to TRBD2. The junction had 6 bases not matched to a gene; V was cut back by 3 bases and J by 2 bases. Per germline, CDR1 DFQATT and CDR2 SNEGSKA (reference sequence). The length of the CDR3 is 15 residues. The CDR3 coding sequence is TGCAGTGCTAGCTTTGCTAGCGGGGGTCAAGAGACCCAGTACTTC. Translated: CSASFASGGQETQYF.

This clonotype was observed at least ten times. This chain connects TRBV11-2 to TRBJ1-2; D not resolved. Germline CDR1 and CDR2: SGHAT and FQNNGV. V lost 8 bases and J 8 bases, leaving 24 bases between the germline ends. The CDR3 runs to 15 residues. CDR3 region: CASGSITRQRKGYTF. CDR3 coding DNA: TGTGCCAGCGGGTCCATAACACGGCAGAGGAAAGGCTACACCTTC.